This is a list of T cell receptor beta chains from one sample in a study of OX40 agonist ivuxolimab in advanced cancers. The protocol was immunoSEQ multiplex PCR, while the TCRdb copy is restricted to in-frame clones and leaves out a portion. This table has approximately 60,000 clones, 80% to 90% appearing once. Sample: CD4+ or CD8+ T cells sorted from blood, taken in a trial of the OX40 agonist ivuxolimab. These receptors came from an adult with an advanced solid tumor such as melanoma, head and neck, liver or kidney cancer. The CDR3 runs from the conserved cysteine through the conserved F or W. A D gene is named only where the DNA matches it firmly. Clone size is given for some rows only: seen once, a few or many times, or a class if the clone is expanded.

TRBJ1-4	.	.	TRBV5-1	CASSWRDPEREKLFF	TGCGCCAGCAGCTGGCGGGATCCCGAGAGGGAAAAACTGTTTTTT
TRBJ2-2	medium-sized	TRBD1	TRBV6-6	CASSRTGNTGELFF	TGTGCCAGCAGTCGGACAGGGAACACCGGGGAGCTGTTTTTT
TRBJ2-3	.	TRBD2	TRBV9	CASSVEDGVAGGRTDTQYF	TGTGCCAGCAGCGTAGAAGATGGGGTAGCGGGAGGTCGGACAGATACGCAGTATTTT
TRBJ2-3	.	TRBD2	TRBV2	CASSVGLAGTDTQYF	TGTGCCAGCAGTGTCGGACTAGCGGGCACAGATACGCAGTATTTT
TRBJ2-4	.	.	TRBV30	CAWELAKNIQYF	TGTGCCTGGGAACTAGCCAAAAACATTCAGTACTTC
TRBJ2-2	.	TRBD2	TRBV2	CASSTRGGTGELFF	TGTGCCAGCAGTACACGGGGGGGTACCGGGGAGCTGTTTTTT
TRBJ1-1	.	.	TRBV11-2	CASRPGTAGGAFF	TGTGCCAGCAGACCCGGGACCGCTGGCGGAGCTTTCTTT
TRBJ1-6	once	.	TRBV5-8	CASSLTGQRSYNSPLHF	TGTGCCAGCAGCTTGACAGGGCAACGCTCCTATAATTCACCCCTCCACTTT
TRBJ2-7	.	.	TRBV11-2	CASSLLEAGRSF	TGTGCCAGCAGCTTACTGGAGGCAGGGAGAAGCTTC
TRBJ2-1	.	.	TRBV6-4	CASRRSGVENEQFF	TGTGCCAGCAGGAGGTCAGGGGTGGAGAATGAGCAGTTCTTC
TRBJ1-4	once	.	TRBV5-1	CASSPGQYSTNEKLFF	TGCGCCAGCAGCCCAGGACAGTATTCAACTAATGAAAAACTGTTTTTT
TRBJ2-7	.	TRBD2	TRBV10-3	CAISESWVAGLSYEQYF	TGTGCCATCAGTGAGTCGTGGGTAGCGGGACTCTCCTACGAGCAGTACTTC
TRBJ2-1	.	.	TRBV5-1	CASSFRPAGYNEQFF	TGCGCCAGCAGCTTCCGGCCAGCCGGTTACAATGAGCAGTTCTTC
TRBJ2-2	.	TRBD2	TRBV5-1	CASSLGSSGITGELFF	TGCGCCAGCAGCTTGGGATCTAGCGGGATCACCGGGGAGCTGTTTTTT
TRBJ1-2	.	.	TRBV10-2	CASSEGRDYGYTF	TGCGCCAGCAGTGAGGGGAGGGACTATGGCTACACCTTC
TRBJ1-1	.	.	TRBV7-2	CASSPVRNRKGLSVGEAFF	TGTGCCAGCAGCCCCGTGAGGAATCGAAAGGGACTGTCCGTGGGTGAAGCTTTCTTT
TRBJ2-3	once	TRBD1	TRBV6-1	CASLGQATQYF	TGTGCCAGCCTCGGACAGGCTACGCAGTATTTT
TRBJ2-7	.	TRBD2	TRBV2	CASSELVAGRSYEQYF	TGTGCCAGCAGTGAATTGGTAGCGGGGAGATCCTACGAGCAGTACTTC
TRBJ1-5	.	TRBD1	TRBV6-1	CASSEVGGSGPQHF	TGTGCCAGCAGCGAAGTAGGGGGCTCAGGGCCCCAGCATTTT
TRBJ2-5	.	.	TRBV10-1	CASSVGDGYQETQYF	TGCGCCAGCAGTGTTGGGGACGGCTACCAAGAGACCCAGTACTTC
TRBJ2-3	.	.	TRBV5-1	CAQSGGTSDTQYF	TGCGCACAAAGTGGGGGCACCAGTGATACGCAGTATTTT
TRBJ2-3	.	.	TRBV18	CASSPPTVEGPPYTQYF	TGTGCCAGCTCACCACCTACGGTCGAGGGACCCCCTTATACGCAGTATTTT
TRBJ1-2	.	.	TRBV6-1	CASSGGQGLNYGYTF	TGTGCCAGCAGTGGAGGCCAGGGACTTAACTATGGCTACACCTTC
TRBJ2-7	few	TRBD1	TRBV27	CASSPDRGYYEQYF	TGTGCCAGCAGCCCCGACAGGGGATACTACGAGCAGTACTTC
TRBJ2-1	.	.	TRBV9	CASSARLAPPPSNEQFF	TGTGCCAGCAGCGCTCGTCTAGCGCCCCCCCCCTCCAATGAGCAGTTCTTC
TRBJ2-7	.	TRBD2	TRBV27	CASMRLGTSGDYEQYF	TGTGCCAGCATGCGCCTTGGGACTAGCGGTGACTACGAGCAGTACTTC
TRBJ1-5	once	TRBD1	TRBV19	CASSPRDRGPSNQPQHF	TGTGCCAGTAGTCCACGGGACAGGGGCCCTAGCAATCAGCCCCAGCATTTT
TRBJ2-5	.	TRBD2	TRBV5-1	CASSLNLAEETQYF	TGCGCCAGCAGCTTGAACCTAGCGGAAGAGACCCAGTACTTC
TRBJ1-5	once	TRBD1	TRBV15	CATSRDPGQTNQPQHF	TGTGCCACCAGCAGAGATCCGGGACAGACGAATCAGCCCCAGCATTTT
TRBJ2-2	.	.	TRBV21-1	CASRTSGSGELFF	TGTGCCAGCAGGACTAGCGGTTCCGGGGAGCTGTTTTTT
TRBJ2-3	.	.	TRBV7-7	CASSLGSGGSDTQYF	TGTGCTAGCAGCTTGGGTAGCGGTGGTTCAGATACGCAGTATTTT
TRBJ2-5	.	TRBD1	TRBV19	CASSIDRTGGRQETQYF	TGTGCCAGTAGTATAGATAGGACAGGGGGAAGGCAGGAGACCCAGTACTTC
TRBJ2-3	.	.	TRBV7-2	CASSFARDTQYF	TGTGCCAGCAGCTTCGCAAGGGATACGCAGTATTTT
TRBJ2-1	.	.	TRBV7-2	CASSLGAVIYNEQFF	TGTGCCAGCAGCTTAGGGGCGGTTATATACAATGAGCAGTTCTTC
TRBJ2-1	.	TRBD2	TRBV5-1	CASRSSGGGYNEQFF	TGCGCCAGCAGGAGCTCGGGGGGAGGATACAATGAGCAGTTCTTC
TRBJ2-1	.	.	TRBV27	CASRQSSTYSNEQFF	TGTGCCAGCAGGCAATCGTCTACTTACAGCAATGAGCAGTTCTTC
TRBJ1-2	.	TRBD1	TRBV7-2	CASSIRQGVEYGYTF	TGTGCCAGCAGCATAAGACAGGGGGTGGAGTATGGCTACACCTTC
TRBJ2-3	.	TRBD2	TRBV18	CASPTRPIAGDQDTQYF	TGTGCCAGCCCTACCCGGCCCATAGCGGGAGACCAAGATACGCAGTATTTT
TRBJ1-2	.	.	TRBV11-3	CASSLVQGDYGYTF	TGTGCCAGCAGCTTGGTACAGGGCGACTATGGCTACACCTTC
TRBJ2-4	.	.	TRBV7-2	CASSLGTVDIQYF	TGTGCCAGCAGCTTAGGGACAGTAGACATTCAGTACTTC
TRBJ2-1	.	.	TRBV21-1	CASPSCGYNEQFF	TGTGCCAGTCCTTCGTGTGGGTACAATGAGCAGTTCTTC